The 27 T cell receptor beta chains below all came from one sample that was sequenced in a study of early T cells in non-severe SARS-CoV-2 infection (dated by TCRdb to the early 2020s). Libraries came from 5' RACE. The run used a NextSeq 500. TCRdb reprocessed the public reads (quality trimming at Q25 with fastp, clone calling with MiXCR) and kept in-frame beta chains. Each record represents a unique CDR3 protein, reported with the most common genes and DNA among its rows. In this sample the table shows about 40,000 distinct CDR3 sequences, over 3.5% of which occur a single time. Around 5% of the sample is taken by the ten largest. Sequencing was performed on whole blood. These receptors were taken from an adult who was a healthcare worker with PCR-confirmed SARS-CoV-2 infection or an uninfected control (not recorded which).

This sequence joins TRBV6-2 or TRBV6-3 and TRBJ2-4; D unresolved. Germline loops: CDR1 MNHEY, CDR2 SVGEGT. The CDR3 is made up of 11 amino acids. V was cut by 5 bases and J by 7 bases, with 6 bases left in between. The DNA for the CDR3 is TGTGCCAGCAGTCACACGAACATTCAGTACTTC. Residues: CASSHTNIQYF.

This clonotype appeared many times. J is TRBJ2-7 and V is TRBV7-2; 9 nucleotides agree with TRBD1. This CDR3 is built from 15 residues. CDR1 and CDR2 (germline): SGHTA, FQGNSA. The ends lost 1 base at V and 4 bases at J; junction bases unmatched: 5. The CDR3 DNA reads as TGTGCCAGCAGCTTAGACAGGGGGCTTTTTTACGAGCAGTACTTC. Its protein product is CASSLDRGLFYEQYF.

This clonotype has ten or more counts. The V call is TRBV20-1, the J call TRBJ2-1, with 7 nucleotides matching TRBD2. Germline CDR1 is DFQATT and CDR2 is SNEGSKA (reference sequence). V lost 6 bases, J lost 4 bases, and 18 bases stayed unmatched. This CDR3 spans 17 amino acids. The DNA for the CDR3 is TGCAGTGCGAGACTAGCTTCGAGCTCAAGGGAGTACAATGAGCAGTTCTTC. Amino acids: CSARLASSSREYNEQFF.

CDR3: CASSFSGDEQFF. CDR3 sequence (DNA): TGCGCCAGCAGCTTCTCAGGGGATGAGCAGTTCTTC. This chain uses TRBV5-1 with TRBJ2-1, with a possible D match to TRBD1 (6 bases). Germline CDR1 SGHRS, CDR2 YFSETQ. V was trimmed by 2 bases and J by 8 bases, leaving 8 bases between them. This CDR3 has 12 amino acids.

The chain joins TRBV7-9 to TRBJ2-1, with TRBD2 matching over 7 bases. After removal of 3 bases from V and 9 bases from J, the junction contained 2 bases not matched to a gene. The CDR3 runs 12 residues. The V gene's germline CDR1 is SEHNR and CDR2 FQNEAQ (reference sequence). CDR3 sequence reads: CASSFSGAEQFF. In DNA, the CDR3 is TGTGCCAGCAGCTTCAGCGGGGCTGAGCAGTTCTTC.

The sample holds many counts of this clonotype. The rearrangement links TRBV27 to TRBJ2-2, with D tentatively TRBD1 (5 bases). This CDR3 has 14 amino acids. The V end lost 10 bases, the J end lost 4 bases, and 16 bases lay between the germline ends. Germline V lookup: CDR1 MNHEY, CDR2 SMNVEV (reference sequence). The CDR3 loop is CANPGLPCTGELFF. CDR3 coding DNA: TGTGCCAATCCAGGGCTCCCGTGCACCGGGGAGCTGTTTTTT.

This clonotype was recorded many times. V is TRBV11-2 and J is TRBJ2-4; D may be TRBD1 (6 bases). The CDR3 is 16 amino acids. The ends were cut back, 1 base at V and 3 bases at J, with 13 bases in the middle. Germline V gene sequence: CDR1 SGHAT, CDR2 FQNNGV. The CDR3 sequence: CASSLARGGDKNIQYF. The CDR3 DNA reads TGTGCCAGCAGCTTAGCGAGAGGGGGAGACAAAAACATTCAGTACTTC.

The gene calls are TRBV7-9 and TRBJ1-2; 8 nucleotides align to TRBD1. Germline CDR1 and CDR2: SEHNR and FQNEAQ (reference sequence). The CDR3 spans 14 residues. V shed 0 bases and J 5 bases; nucleotides not matched to a gene: 2. The CDR3 protein is CASSLATGEYGYTF. The CDR3 DNA reads TGTGCCAGCAGCTTAGCGACAGGGGAATATGGCTACACCTTC.

The chain combines TRBV7-2 with TRBJ2-1, with 8 bases that match TRBD1. Per the germline V gene, CDR1 is SGHTA and CDR2 is FQGNSA. With V trimmed by 7 bases and J by 7 bases, 15 bases remained unmatched. This CDR3 region has 16 residues. CDR3 in DNA: TGTGCCAGCACCGACCCCCGTCGACAGGGGAGGAATGAGCAGTTCTTC. Its protein is CASTDPRRQGRNEQFF.

This clonotype was observed at least ten times. The V gene is TRBV4-1, the J gene TRBJ1-5; a weak D match, TRBD1 (6 bases). V lost 3 bases and J lost 4, with 16 bases in between. This CDR3 is 16 amino acids long. Germline loops: CDR1 MGHRA, CDR2 YSYEKL. The CDR3 nucleotides read TGCGCCAGCAGCCAGAACCCAATAACAGGGAATCAGCCCCAGCATTTT. It codes for CASSQNPITGNQPQHF.

The genes are TRBV2 and TRBJ2-3; tentatively, D is TRBD1 or TRBD2 (5 bases each). CDR3 size: 12 residues. With 6 bases removed from V and 13 bases from J, the gap between germline ends came to 17 bases. The germline V gene encodes CDR1 SNHLY and CDR2 FYNNEI. The CDR3 DNA sequence: TGTGCCAGCAGGAGGGACGCGGACCGGGAGTATTTT. As protein: CASRRDADREYF.

This rearrangement joins TRBV29-1 to TRBJ1-1; D ambiguous. The V end was cut by 7 bases, the J end by 0 bases, with 3 bases between. This CDR3 has 10 residues. Per germline, CDR1 SQVTM and CDR2 ANQGSEA. CDR3 region: CSGMNTEAFF. CDR3 bases: TGCAGCGGCATGAACACTGAAGCTTTCTTT.

V usage is TRBV20-1 and J usage is TRBJ2-5; 10 nucleotides align to TRBD2. Trimming cost V 6 bases and J 3 bases; bases outside gene matches: 4. The CDR3 contains 13 residues. CDR1 is DFQATT, CDR2 SNEGSKA, per germline (reference sequence). The CDR3 DNA follows: TGCAGTGCCAGCGGGGGGGTCAAAGAGACCCAGTACTTC. Protein product: CSASGGVKETQYF.

This clonotype was picked up a small number of times. V gene TRBV7-9 combines with J gene TRBJ2-1; 7 positions match TRBD1. Per the germline V gene, CDR1 is SEHNR and CDR2 is FQNEAQ (reference sequence). The CDR3 has 16 amino acids. Trimming removed 5 bases from V and 9 bases from J; junction bases left unmatched: 16. The CDR3 bases are TGTGCCAGCAGCAAACACCGGGACAGTGCCATGAGTGAGCAGTTCTTC. Amino acids: CASSKHRDSAMSEQFF.

This clonotype was seen at least ten times. The V gene is TRBV5-1, the J gene TRBJ1-2; D uncertain. This CDR3 is 15 amino acids long. Trimming pared 0 bases from V and 6 bases from J, leaving 15 bases between. Looked up from germline, CDR1 is SGHRS and CDR2 is YFSETQ. The CDR3 coding sequence is TGCGCCAGCAGCTTGGACACCGCAGGATCGAATGGCTACACCTTC. Translated, it gives CASSLDTAGSNGYTF.

This clonotype was counted at least ten times. This chain links TRBV11-2 with TRBJ2-5, with 10 bases identical to TRBD2. In germline, CDR1 is SGHAT, CDR2 FQNNGV. The CDR3 extends over 15 amino acids. The V gene end was trimmed by 5 bases and the J gene end by 4 bases; junction bases not matched to a gene: 7. The CDR3 sequence: CASSPSRTSGETQYF. CDR3 sequence (DNA): TGTGCCAGCAGCCCCTCCCGGACTAGCGGAGAGACCCAGTACTTC.

This clonotype appeared many times. The rearrangement joins TRBV20-1 to TRBJ2-7, with D unresolved. Germline values: CDR1 DFQATT, CDR2 SNEGSKA (reference sequence). This CDR3 has 10 residues. The V end was cut by 3 bases, the J end by 7 bases, with 7 bases between. As DNA, the CDR3 is TGCAGTGCTAGTTTCGGGGAGCAGTACTTC. Its protein product is CSASFGEQYF.

This clonotype showed up many times. V and J are TRBV5-1 and TRBJ2-7; no clear D gene. This CDR3 contains 11 residues. V was trimmed by 2 bases and J by 4 bases, leaving 4 bases between them. Germline CDR1 SGHRS, CDR2 YFSETQ. The CDR3 spells CASSFGYEQYF. CDR3 nucleotide sequence: TGCGCCAGCAGCTTTGGGTACGAGCAGTACTTC.

This clonotype turned up a few times. The V call is TRBV30, the J call TRBJ1-2; D unresolved. V shed 5 bases and J shed 5 bases, with 9 bases lying between them. Germline CDR1 and CDR2: GTSNPN and SVGIG (reference sequence). CDR3 length equals 11 residues. The CDR3 DNA reads as TGTGCCTGGGGAGCAGCGTATGGCTACACCTTC. It codes for CAWGAAYGYTF.

This clonotype has more than one count but fewer than ten. The J gene is TRBJ1-1, the V gene TRBV20-1, with D possibly matching TRBD1 (5 bases). Germline loops: CDR1 DFQATT, CDR2 SNEGSKA (reference sequence). This CDR3 has 13 residues. The DNA of the CDR3 is TGCAGCACCCACAAGGTGGGGCACACTGAAGCTTTCTTT. Amino acids: CSTHKVGHTEAFF.

This clonotype was observed a handful of times. The gene calls are TRBV18 and TRBJ1-2; 7 bases match TRBD1. The J segment lost 7 bases and the V segment lost 3 bases, leaving 5 bases of the junction unmatched. The germline CDR1 and CDR2 sequences are KGHSH and LQKENI. The CDR3 is 13 amino acids. The CDR3 nucleotides read TGTGCCAGCTCACCGAGGGACAGCAGTGGCTACACCTTC. The encoded protein is CASSPRDSSGYTF.

This clonotype is labeled as medium-sized (0.01 to 0.1%). The J gene is TRBJ2-5, the V gene TRBV6-6, with 13 bases aligning to TRBD2. This CDR3 region has 18 residues. The ends lost 7 bases at V and 5 bases at J; junction bases unmatched: 16. Germline CDR1 is MNHNY and CDR2 is SVGAGI (reference sequence). The CDR3 region is CASNLRTSGSPGGETQYF. The CDR3 DNA follows: TGTGCCAGCAACCTTCGGACTAGCGGGAGTCCGGGCGGGGAGACCCAGTACTTC.

The rearrangement uses TRBV7-6 and TRBJ2-1; 8 bases are shared with TRBD1. This CDR3 has 15 amino acids. Per germline, CDR1 SGHVS and CDR2 FNYEAQ. The ends lost 4 bases at V and 0 bases at J; junction bases unmatched: 2. CDR3 in amino acids: CASSSTGGSYNEQFF. In DNA, the CDR3 is TGTGCCAGCAGCTCAACAGGGGGCTCCTACAATGAGCAGTTCTTC.

On this clonotype: This may be a read error: a much more frequent sequence differs by one nucleotide. This chain links TRBV28 with TRBJ1-4; no reliable D call. The V and J ends lost 7 bases and 7 bases respectively, with 19 bases between them. Germline lookup yields CDR1 MDHEN and CDR2 SYDVKM. The CDR3 extends over 15 amino acids. CDR3 loop: CASIYPGLGSEKLFF. CDR3 coding DNA: TGTGCCAGCATCTACCCCGGGTTGGGAAGTGAAAAACTGTTTTTT.

V and J are TRBV3-1 and TRBJ2-7; no firm D call. Germline lookup yields CDR1 LGHDT and CDR2 YNNKEL (reference sequence). There are 15 residues in the CDR3. V shed 0 bases and J shed 3 bases, with 12 bases lying between them. CDR3 sequence (DNA): TGTGCCAGCAGCCAAGATTACTACGAAGGCTACGAGCAGTACTTC. Amino acids: CASSQDYYEGYEQYF.

Ten or more counts support this clonotype. The chain has TRBV4-2 and TRBJ2-7; TRBD2 aligns across 10 bases. This CDR3 comprises 16 residues. Losses at the gene ends were 10 bases for V and 0 bases for J; bases not matched to a gene: 12. Germline CDR1 LGHNA, CDR2 YNFKEQ. This CDR3 is CATASLAGVTSYEQYF. CDR3 DNA sequence: TGTGCCACCGCATCCCTAGCGGGAGTCACCTCCTACGAGCAGTACTTC.

The V and J genes are TRBV6-6 and TRBJ2-7, with D perhaps matching TRBD1 (6 bases). Trimming took 2 bases from V and 3 from J, leaving 11 bases between them. The CDR3 runs to 14 residues. The germline V gene has CDR1 MNHNY and CDR2 SVGAGI (reference sequence). The chain's CDR3 is CASSYGLQGYEQYF. CDR3 DNA sequence: TGTGCCAGCAGTTACGGGTTACAGGGCTACGAGCAGTACTTC.